A selection of T cell receptor beta chains follows, all from one sample in a study of T-cell reconstitution after alpha-beta-depleted transplantation in children. MiXCR was run by TCRdb on the PCR reads, yielding one entry per CDR3 protein. Here the sample spans about 91,000 distinct CDR3 sequences, roughly 8.8% being singletons. The specimen was PBMCs from the stem cell graft donor, collected from the stem cell graft. The receptors originated from a human donor who donated a stem cell graft to a child with congenital amegakaryocytic thrombocytopenia. Each CDR3 is given with its conserved first and last residue. Each record gives: J gene, V gene, D gene, clone size, CDR3 length, CDR3 DNA, CDR3 protein. A D gene is named only where the DNA matches it firmly. The size field is filled for only some rows; it gives once, few, many or a size class.

J: TRBJ1-1; V: TRBV20-1; D: .; size: many; length: 14; DNA: TGCAGTGGAGAAGGTCGGGTTTACGGCACTGAAGCTTTCTTT; CDR3: CSGEGRVYGTEAFF
J: TRBJ1-1; V: TRBV7-2; D: .; size: many; length: 14; DNA: TGTGCCAGCACCTACCATTCGGGGAACACTGAAGCTTTCTTT; CDR3: CASTYHSGNTEAFF
J: TRBJ2-7; V: TRBV5-4; D: TRBD2; size: few; length: 15; DNA: TGTGCCAGCAGCGGAATTCTAGCGGGAGGGCACGAGCAGTACTTC; CDR3: CASSGILAGGHEQYF
J: TRBJ2-7; V: TRBV5-5; D: .; size: many; length: 12; DNA: TGTGCCAGCGGGCCAGGGACCTACGAGCAGTACTTC; CDR3: CASGPGTYEQYF
J: TRBJ2-1; V: TRBV5-4; D: .; size: many; length: 12; DNA: TGTGCCAGCAGCTTGCCTAGGCGGGAGCAGTTCTTC; CDR3: CASSLPRREQFF
J: TRBJ2-1; V: TRBV20-1; D: TRBD2; size: medium-sized; length: 15; DNA: TGCAGTGCAACCCCGGGACTAGCGGGAGCTGATGAGCAGTTCTTC; CDR3: CSATPGLAGADEQFF
J: TRBJ2-5; V: TRBV10-3; D: .; size: many; length: 16; DNA: TGTGCCATCAGTGAGTCGACGTCCGCAGACCGAGGGACCCAGTACTTC; CDR3: CAISESTSADRGTQYF
J: TRBJ2-5; V: TRBV19; D: .; size: .; length: 12; DNA: TGTGCCAGTAGTATTCAGGGGGAGACCCAGTACTTC; CDR3: CASSIQGETQYF
J: TRBJ2-7; V: TRBV5-1; D: TRBD2; size: .; length: 14; DNA: TGCGCCAGCACTAATAGCGGGGAATCCCGCGAGCAGTACTTC; CDR3: CASTNSGESREQYF
J: TRBJ2-5; V: TRBV20-1; D: .; size: .; length: 15; DNA: TGCAGTGCTAGGCCACCGGGACTCCCTCTAGGGACCCAGTACTTC; CDR3: CSARPPGLPLGTQYF
J: TRBJ2-2; V: TRBV12-3/TRBV12-4; D: .; size: many; length: 14; DNA: TGTGCCAGCAGTTTATCACCCCCTTCGGGGGAGCTGTTTTTT; CDR3: CASSLSPPSGELFF
J: TRBJ1-2; V: TRBV5-1; D: TRBD1; size: many; length: 14; DNA: TGCGCCAGCAGCTCTCTACAGGGGGGGAATGGCTACACCTTC; CDR3: CASSSLQGGNGYTF
J: TRBJ2-7; V: TRBV5-1; D: .; size: many; length: 15; DNA: TGCGCCAGCAGCTTGAGTGTGCAGCCAAACTACGAGCAGTACTTC; CDR3: CASSLSVQPNYEQYF
J: TRBJ1-3; V: TRBV7-2; D: TRBD1; size: many; length: 16; DNA: TGTGCCAGCAGCTCCGGACAGGCATACTCTGGAAACACCATATATTTT; CDR3: CASSSGQAYSGNTIYF
J: TRBJ2-3; V: TRBV20-1; D: TRBD2; size: many; length: 16; DNA: TGCAGTGCCAACCCGACTAGCGGGAGCCCCCCAGATACGCAGTATTTT; CDR3: CSANPTSGSPPDTQYF
J: TRBJ1-2; V: TRBV20-1; D: .; size: many; length: 13; DNA: TGCAGTGCCTTCCTGGGTTGGGGCTATGGCTACACCTTC; CDR3: CSAFLGWGYGYTF
J: TRBJ2-3; V: TRBV5-6; D: .; size: many; length: 14; DNA: TGTGCCAGCAGCTCAGGGGGGAGCACAGATACGCAGTATTTT; CDR3: CASSSGGSTDTQYF
J: TRBJ2-3; V: TRBV12-3/TRBV12-4; D: TRBD2; size: many; length: 15; DNA: TGTGCCAGCAGTTCGCGGGGGGGCGGCGCAGATACGCAGTATTTT; CDR3: CASSSRGGGADTQYF
J: TRBJ1-2; V: TRBV15; D: .; size: many; length: 15; DNA: TGTGCCACCAGCAGACAGGTGCTTGAGGACTATGGCTACACCTTC; CDR3: CATSRQVLEDYGYTF
J: TRBJ2-3; V: TRBV19; D: .; size: many; length: 14; DNA: TGTGCCAGTAGTGTCCAGGAGAGCACAGATACGCAGTATTTT; CDR3: CASSVQESTDTQYF
J: TRBJ2-7; V: TRBV18; D: .; size: few; length: 16; DNA: TGTGCCAGCTCAGTCCTACCACCCACTAGCTCCTACGAGCAGTACTTC; CDR3: CASSVLPPTSSYEQYF
J: TRBJ1-5; V: TRBV6-5; D: .; size: many; length: 13; DNA: TGTGCCAGCAGCGGGGGGAACCGGGAGCCCCAGCATTTT; CDR3: CASSGGNREPQHF
J: TRBJ2-7; V: TRBV14; D: .; size: many; length: 14; DNA: TGTGCCAGCAGCCAAGATATGGTTCGGGGCGAGCAGTACTTC; CDR3: CASSQDMVRGEQYF
J: TRBJ1-4; V: TRBV29-1; D: .; size: many; length: 15; DNA: TGCAGCGTTGAAGAGTTCGGGACAACTAATGAAAAACTGTTTTTT; CDR3: CSVEEFGTTNEKLFF